This entry lists 3 T cell receptor beta chains sequenced from one sample in a study of molecular identifiers for immune sequencing clone quantification. TCRdb independently ran MiXCR on the PCR reads; one entry per CDR3 protein. The sample lists 460,000 or so distinct CDR3 sequences; about a fifth were seen once. Specimen: naive CD8+ T cells from blood, with Jurkat cell RNA spiked in. Indicated subset: FACS-sorted CD8+CD4-CCR7+CD45RA+ naive T cells. The receptor source for this set is a human donor in good health. Some libraries in this study had Jurkat cell RNA spiked in.

The chain carries TRBV7-2 and TRBJ2-7, with 9 positions matching TRBD1. The length of the CDR3 is 18 residues. CDR1 SGHTA and CDR2 FQGNSA come from the germline V gene. J gave up 1 base and V 5 bases, and 15 bases lay outside the gene matches. The CDR3 DNA reads TGTGCCAGCAGCCTCCTCCCGGGACAGGGTATAACTTCCTACGAGCAGTACTTC. As protein: CASSLLPGQGITSYEQYF.

Many counts were recorded for this clonotype. The V and J genes are TRBV7-9 and TRBJ2-1; the match to TRBD2 covers 15 bases. Germline V gives CDR1 SEHNR, CDR2 FQNEAQ (reference sequence). V dropped 2 bases and J dropped 9; count of bases not matched to a gene: 8. The CDR3 is made up of 17 amino acids. The CDR3 loop reads CASSLPGLAGGPSEQFF. CDR3 DNA sequence: TGTGCCAGCAGCTTACCCGGACTAGCGGGGGGGCCCAGTGAGCAGTTCTTC.

V is TRBV3-1 and J is TRBJ2-3; weak D call: TRBD2 (7 bases). Deletions cut 4 bases from V and 4 bases from J, with 18 bases between. The germline V gene has CDR1 LGHDT and CDR2 YNNKEL (reference sequence). The CDR3 is 16 residues long. CDR3 in amino acids: CASSLDRGGRADTQYF. The DNA of the CDR3 is TGTGCCAGCAGCCTCGATCGCGGGGGCAGGGCAGATACGCAGTATTTT.